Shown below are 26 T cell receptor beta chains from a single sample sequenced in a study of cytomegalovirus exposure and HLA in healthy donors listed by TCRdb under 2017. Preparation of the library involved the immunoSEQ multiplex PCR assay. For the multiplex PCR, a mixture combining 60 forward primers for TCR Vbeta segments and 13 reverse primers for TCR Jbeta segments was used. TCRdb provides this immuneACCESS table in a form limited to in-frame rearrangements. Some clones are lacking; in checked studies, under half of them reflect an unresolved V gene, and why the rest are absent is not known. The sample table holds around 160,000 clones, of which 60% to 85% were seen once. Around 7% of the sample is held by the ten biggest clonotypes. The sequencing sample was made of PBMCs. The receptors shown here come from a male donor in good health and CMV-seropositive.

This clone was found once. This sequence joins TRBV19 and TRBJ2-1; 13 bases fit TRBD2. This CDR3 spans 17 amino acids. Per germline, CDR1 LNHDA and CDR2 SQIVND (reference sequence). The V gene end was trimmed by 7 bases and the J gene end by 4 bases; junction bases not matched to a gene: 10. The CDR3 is CASIRTSGGSPYNEQFF. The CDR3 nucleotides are TGTGCCAGTATCCGGACTAGCGGGGGTTCCCCGTACAATGAGCAGTTCTTC. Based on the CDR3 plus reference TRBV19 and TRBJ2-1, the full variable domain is DGGITQSPKYLFRKEGQNVTLSCEQNLNHDAMYWYRQDPGQGLRLIYYSQIVNDFQKGDIAEGYSVSREKKESFPLTVTSAQKNPTAFYLCASIRTSGGSPYNEQFFGPGTRLTVL.

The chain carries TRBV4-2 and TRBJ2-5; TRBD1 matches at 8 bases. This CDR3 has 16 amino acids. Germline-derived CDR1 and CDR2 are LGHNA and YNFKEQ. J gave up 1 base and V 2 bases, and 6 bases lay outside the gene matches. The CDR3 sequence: CASSQRGQGSQETQYF. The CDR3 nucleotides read TGTGCCAGCAGCCAAAGAGGACAGGGTAGCCAAGAGACCCAGTACTTC.

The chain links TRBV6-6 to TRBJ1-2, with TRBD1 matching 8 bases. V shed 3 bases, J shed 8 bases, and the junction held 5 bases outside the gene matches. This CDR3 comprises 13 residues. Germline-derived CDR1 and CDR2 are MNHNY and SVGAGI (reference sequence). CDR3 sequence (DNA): TGTGCCAGCAGTTATCGGACAGGGTTCGGCTACACCTTC. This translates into CASSYRTGFGYTF.

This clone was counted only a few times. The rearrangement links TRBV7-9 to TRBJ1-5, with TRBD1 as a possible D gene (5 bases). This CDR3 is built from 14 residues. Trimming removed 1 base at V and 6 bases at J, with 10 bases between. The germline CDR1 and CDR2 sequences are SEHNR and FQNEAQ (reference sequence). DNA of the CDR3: TGTGCCAGCAGCTTAGGCGGGGCAGGTCAGCCCCAGCATTTT. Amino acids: CASSLGGAGQPQHF.

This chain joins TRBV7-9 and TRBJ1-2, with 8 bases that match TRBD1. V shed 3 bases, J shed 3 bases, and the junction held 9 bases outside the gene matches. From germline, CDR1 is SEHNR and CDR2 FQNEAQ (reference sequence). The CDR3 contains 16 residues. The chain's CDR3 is CASSLEDRGVHYGYTF. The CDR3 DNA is TGTGCCAGCAGCTTGGAAGACAGGGGAGTTCACTATGGCTACACCTTC. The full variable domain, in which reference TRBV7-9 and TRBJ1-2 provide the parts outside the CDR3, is DTGVSQNPRHKITKRGQNVTFRCDPISEHNRLYWYRQTLGQGPEFLTYFQNEAQLEKSRLLSDRFSAERPKGSFSTLEIQRTEQGDSAMYLCASSLEDRGVHYGYTFGSGTRLTVV.

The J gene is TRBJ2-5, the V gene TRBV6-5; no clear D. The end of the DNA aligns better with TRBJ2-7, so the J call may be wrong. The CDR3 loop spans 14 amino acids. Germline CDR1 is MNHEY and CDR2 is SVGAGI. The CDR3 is CASSYNGLPYEQYF. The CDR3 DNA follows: TGTGCCAGCAGTTACAACGGGTTGCCCTACGAGCAGTACTTC.

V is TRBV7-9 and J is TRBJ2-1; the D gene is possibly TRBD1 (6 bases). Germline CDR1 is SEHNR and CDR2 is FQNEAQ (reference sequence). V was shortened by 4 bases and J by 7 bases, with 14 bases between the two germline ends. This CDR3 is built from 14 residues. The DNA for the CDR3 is TGTGCCAGCAGCTCTAATCAGGGGTTGAATGAGCAGTTCTTC. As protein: CASSSNQGLNEQFF.

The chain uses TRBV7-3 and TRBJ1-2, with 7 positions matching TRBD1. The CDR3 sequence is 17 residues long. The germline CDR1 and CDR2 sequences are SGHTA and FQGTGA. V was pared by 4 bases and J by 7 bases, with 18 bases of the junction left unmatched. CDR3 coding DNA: TGTGCCAGCAGCTCAGACAGGGTTAGCAGAGTAAGGGGTGGCTACACCTTC. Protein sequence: CASSSDRVSRVRGGYTF.

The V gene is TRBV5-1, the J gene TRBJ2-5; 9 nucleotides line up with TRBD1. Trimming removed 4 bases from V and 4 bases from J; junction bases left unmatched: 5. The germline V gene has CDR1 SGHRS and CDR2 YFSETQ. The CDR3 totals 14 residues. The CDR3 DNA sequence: TGCGCCAGCAGCCGACAGGGGGGGGGAGAGACCCAGTACTTC. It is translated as CASSRQGGGETQYF.

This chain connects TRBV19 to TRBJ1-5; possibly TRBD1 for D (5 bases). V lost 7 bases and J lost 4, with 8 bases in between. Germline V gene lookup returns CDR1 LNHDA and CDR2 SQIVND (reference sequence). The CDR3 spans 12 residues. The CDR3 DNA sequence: TGTGCCAGTAAGACAGATAATCAGCCCCAGCATTTT. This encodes CASKTDNQPQHF.

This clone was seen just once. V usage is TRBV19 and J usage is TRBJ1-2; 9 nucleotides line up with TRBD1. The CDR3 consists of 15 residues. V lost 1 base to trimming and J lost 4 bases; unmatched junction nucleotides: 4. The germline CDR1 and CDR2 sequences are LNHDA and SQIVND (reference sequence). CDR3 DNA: TGTGCCAGTAGTATAGGGACAGGGGATGGCTATGGCTACACCTTC. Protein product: CASSIGTGDGYGYTF.

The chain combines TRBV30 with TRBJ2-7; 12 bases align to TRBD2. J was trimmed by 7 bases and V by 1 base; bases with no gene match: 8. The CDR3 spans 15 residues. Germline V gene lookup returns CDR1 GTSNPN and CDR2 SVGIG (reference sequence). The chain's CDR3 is CAWSGASGGAGEQYF. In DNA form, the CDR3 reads TGTGCCTGGAGTGGGGCTAGCGGGGGGGCGGGGGAGCAGTACTTC. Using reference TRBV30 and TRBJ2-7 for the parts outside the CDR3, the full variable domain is SQTIHQWPATLVQPVGSPLSLECTVEGTSNPNLYWYRQAAGRGLQLLFYSVGIGQISSEVPQNLSASRPQDRQFILSSKKLLLSDSGFYLCAWSGASGGAGEQYFGPGTRLTVT.

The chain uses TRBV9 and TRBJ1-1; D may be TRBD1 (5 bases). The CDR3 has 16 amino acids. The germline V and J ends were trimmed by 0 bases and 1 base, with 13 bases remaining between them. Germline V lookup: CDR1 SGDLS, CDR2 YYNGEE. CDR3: CASSVALRGTNTEAFF. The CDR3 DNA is TGTGCCAGCAGCGTAGCCCTTAGGGGTACGAACACTGAAGCTTTCTTT.

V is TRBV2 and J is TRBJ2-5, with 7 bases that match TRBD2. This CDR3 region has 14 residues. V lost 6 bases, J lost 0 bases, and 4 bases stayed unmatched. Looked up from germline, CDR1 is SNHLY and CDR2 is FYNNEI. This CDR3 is CASRGGEYQETQYF. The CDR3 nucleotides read TGTGCCAGCAGGGGGGGGGAGTACCAAGAGACCCAGTACTTC. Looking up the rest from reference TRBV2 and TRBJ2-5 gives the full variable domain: EPEVTQTPSHQVTQMGQEVILRCVPISNHLYFYWYRQILGQKVEFLVSFYNNEISEKSEIFDDQFSVERPDGSNFTLKIRSTKLEDSAMYFCASRGGEYQETQYFGPGTRLLVL.

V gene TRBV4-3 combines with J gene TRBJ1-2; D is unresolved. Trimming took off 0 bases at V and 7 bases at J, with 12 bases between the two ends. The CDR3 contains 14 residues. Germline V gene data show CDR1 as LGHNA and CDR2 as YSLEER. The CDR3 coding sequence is TGCGCCAGCAGCCAAGACCGAGGGATGGCTGGCTACACCTTC. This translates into CASSQDRGMAGYTF.

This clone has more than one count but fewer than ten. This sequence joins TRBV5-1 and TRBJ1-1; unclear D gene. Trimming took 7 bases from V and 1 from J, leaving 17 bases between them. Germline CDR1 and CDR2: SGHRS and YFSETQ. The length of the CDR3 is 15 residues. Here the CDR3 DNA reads TGCGCCAGCGGGCCCGGAAGTGGTGGGAACACTGAAGCTTTCTTT. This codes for CASGPGSGGNTEAFF.

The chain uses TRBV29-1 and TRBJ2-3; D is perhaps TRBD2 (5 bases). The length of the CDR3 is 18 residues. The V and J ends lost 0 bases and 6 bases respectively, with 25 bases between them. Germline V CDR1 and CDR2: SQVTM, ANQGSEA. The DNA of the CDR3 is TGCAGCGTTGAAGATTTGGCCGGGGTGGCAGGTATTGCGGATACGCAGTATTTT. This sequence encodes CSVEDLAGVAGIADTQYF.

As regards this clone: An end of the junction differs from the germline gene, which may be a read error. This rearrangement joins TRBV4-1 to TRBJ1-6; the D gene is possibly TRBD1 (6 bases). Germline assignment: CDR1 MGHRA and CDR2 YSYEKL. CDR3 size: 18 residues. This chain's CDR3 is CASSQGARQASFNSPLHF. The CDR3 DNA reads TGCGCCAGCAGCCAAGGGGCCCGACAGGCCTCCTTTAATTCACCCCTCCACTTT.

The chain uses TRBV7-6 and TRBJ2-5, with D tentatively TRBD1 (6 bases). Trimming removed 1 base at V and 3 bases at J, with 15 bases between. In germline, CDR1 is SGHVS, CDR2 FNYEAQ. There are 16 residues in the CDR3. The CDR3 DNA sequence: TGTGCCAGCAGCTTAGGGCAGGGGATACCAGAAGAGACCCAGTACTTC. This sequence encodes CASSLGQGIPEETQYF.

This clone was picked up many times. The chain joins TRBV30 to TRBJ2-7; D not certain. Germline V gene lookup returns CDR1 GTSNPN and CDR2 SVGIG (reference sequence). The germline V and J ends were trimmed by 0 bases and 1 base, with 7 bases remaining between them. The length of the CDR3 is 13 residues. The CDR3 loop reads CAWSVASSYEQYF. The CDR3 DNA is TGTGCCTGGAGTGTTGCTAGTTCCTACGAGCAGTACTTC.

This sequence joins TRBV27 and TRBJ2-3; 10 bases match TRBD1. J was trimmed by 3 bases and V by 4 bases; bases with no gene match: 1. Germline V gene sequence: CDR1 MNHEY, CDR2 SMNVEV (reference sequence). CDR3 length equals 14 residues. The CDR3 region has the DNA TGTGCCAGCAGTTGGACAGGGGGGACAGATACGCAGTATTTT. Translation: CASSWTGGTDTQYF.

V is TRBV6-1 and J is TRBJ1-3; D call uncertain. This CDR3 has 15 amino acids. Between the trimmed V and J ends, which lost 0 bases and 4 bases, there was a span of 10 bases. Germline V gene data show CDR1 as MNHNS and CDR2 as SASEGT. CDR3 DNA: TGTGCCAGCAGTGAAGCGCCAGCGGCGGGAAACACCATATATTTT. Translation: CASSEAPAAGNTIYF.

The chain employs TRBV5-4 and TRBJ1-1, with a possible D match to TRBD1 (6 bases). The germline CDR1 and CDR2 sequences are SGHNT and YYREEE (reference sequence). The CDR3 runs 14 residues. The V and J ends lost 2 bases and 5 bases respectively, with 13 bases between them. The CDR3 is CASSFGGGGTEAFF. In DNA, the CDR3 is TGTGCCAGCAGCTTTGGGGGCGGGGGGACTGAAGCTTTCTTT.

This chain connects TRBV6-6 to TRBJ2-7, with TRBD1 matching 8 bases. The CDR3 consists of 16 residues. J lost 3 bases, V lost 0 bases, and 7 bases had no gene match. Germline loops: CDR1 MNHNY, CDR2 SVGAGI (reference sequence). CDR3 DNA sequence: TGTGCCAGCAGTTACTCCTCCGGGACAGGACACTACGAGCAGTACTTC. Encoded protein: CASSYSSGTGHYEQYF.

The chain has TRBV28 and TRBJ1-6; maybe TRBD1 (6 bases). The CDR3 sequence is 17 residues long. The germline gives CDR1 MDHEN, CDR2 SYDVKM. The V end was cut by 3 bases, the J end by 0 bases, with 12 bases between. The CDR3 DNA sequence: TGTGCCAGCAGTTTGGAGCGAGGGGGCTCCTATAATTCACCCCTCCACTTT. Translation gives CASSLERGGSYNSPLHF.

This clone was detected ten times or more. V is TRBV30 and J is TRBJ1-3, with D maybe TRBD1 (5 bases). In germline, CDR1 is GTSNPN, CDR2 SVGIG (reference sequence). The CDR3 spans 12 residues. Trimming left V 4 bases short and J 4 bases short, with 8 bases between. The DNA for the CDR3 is TGTGCCTGGACGTACAGGGGAAACACCATATATTTT. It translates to CAWTYRGNTIYF.